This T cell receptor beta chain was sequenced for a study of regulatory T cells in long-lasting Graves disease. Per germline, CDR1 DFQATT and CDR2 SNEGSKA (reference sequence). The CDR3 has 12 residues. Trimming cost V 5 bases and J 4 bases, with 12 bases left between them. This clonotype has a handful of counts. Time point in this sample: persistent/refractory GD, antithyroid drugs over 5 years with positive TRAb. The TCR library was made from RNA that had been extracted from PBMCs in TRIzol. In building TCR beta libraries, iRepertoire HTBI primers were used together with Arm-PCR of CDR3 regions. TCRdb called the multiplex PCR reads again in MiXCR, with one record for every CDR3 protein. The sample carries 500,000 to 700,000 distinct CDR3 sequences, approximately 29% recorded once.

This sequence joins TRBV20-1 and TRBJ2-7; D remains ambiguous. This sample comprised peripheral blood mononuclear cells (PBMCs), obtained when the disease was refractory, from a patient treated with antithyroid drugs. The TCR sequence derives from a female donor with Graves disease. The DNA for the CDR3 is TGCAGTGCTGCCAGAGGTCCGTACGAGCAGTACTTC. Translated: CSAARGPYEQYF.